This T cell receptor (beta chain) was found in a study of human versus mouse CDR3 diversity and MHC coevolution. As for the study in general: Samples had between about 5.5 x 10^6 and 1.7 x 10^7 valid reads. Study-level findings and limits: Among all groups, most of the three human donors showed least clonal inequality. On average, humans showed more CDR3 deletions and insertions than mice. Approximately 1.7 million TCR beta clonotypes were estimated for humans, the largest repertoire.

Comment on this clone: Its antigen is not known.

V was trimmed by 4 bases and J by 8 bases, leaving 10 bases between them. CDR1 and CDR2 (germline): SGHRS, YFSETQ. The CDR3 is 13 residues long. Produced via immunoSEQ multiplex PCR; TCRdb's table is partial and in-frame only. The sample consists of approximately 81,000 clones, around 93% of them appearing once. The sample was naive CD4+ T cells from blood. Subset denoted: CD45RO-negative CD62L-positive naive CD4 T cells. This sequence originates from a person between 30 and 69 years old in good health. The chain recombines TRBV5-1 with TRBJ1-6, with TRBD1 as a possible D gene (6 bases). CDR3 protein: CASSPRQDSPLHF. The CDR3 bases are TGCGCCAGCAGCCCCCGACAGGATTCACCCCTCCACTTT.